This T cell receptor beta chain comes out of a study of shared clonotypes between healthy human individuals (dated by TCRdb to about 2020). For context, the study as a whole: The cohort comprised two women and three men aged 18 to 49 years. For each donor, CD4 naive and CD4 memory were each given three plates, CD8 naive was given two plates, and CD8 memory was given one plate. To estimate repertoire size and how much clonotypes are shared between individuals, the study performed deep sequencing of blood TCR repertoires from five healthy adults. To increase sequencing depth and limit assay-specific biases, TCR repertoire library preparation and sequencing were carried out by different laboratories using diverse techniques. Per donor, leukapheresis produced somewhere between about 0.94 and 9 billion PBMCs. Summary of the overall study and its limitations: Clonotypes shared by all four sorted-subset donors showed higher generation probabilities than non-shared clonotypes. Larger estimated clonotype richness was generally found for naive subsets than for memory subsets. The small number of donors limited the genetic and exposure-history diversity represented. Rarefaction of sorted-subset datasets indicated incomplete sequencing despite the large sequencing depth. Based on pairwise subsampling, the degree of clonotype sharing among donors was expected to be affected by sequencing depth. When a few donors were compared, the shared fraction of clonotypes was about 5% for naive CD4, about 4% for naive CD8, more than 2% for memory CD4, and 0.4% for memory CD8. Sampling was limited to blood, and TCR repertoires in tissue likely differ from TCR repertoires in blood.

Using the deep immunoSEQ assay, multiplex PCR amplified TCR CDR3 regions from genomic DNA. Extracted genomic DNA from each cell subset was distributed evenly across all wells of several immunoSEQ 96-well plates, and each plate was treated as a replicate. For sorted subsets, each replicate PCR was loaded with roughly 200 ng genomic DNA, equivalent to 30,000 or so T cell genomes. Purified libraries were quantified with a Qubit 3.0 fluorometer, sized on a Bioanalyzer 2100, and re-quantified with the KAPA Library Quantification kit. Every immunoSEQ 96-well plate was sequenced on a dedicated single-read 150-cycle Illumina NextSeq 550 flow cell. Turning to the authors' computational methods: Because only junctional sequences without quality scores were contained in the immunoSEQ output, filtering matching that applied to full-length reads could not be performed. To assign V/J genes and CDR3, sequences were annotated against IMGT germline references using PyIR, a Python wrapper for IgBLAST v1.9. Reads were filtered out if the reads had weak V/J assignments (E-value above 1e-6), no CDR3, stop codons, out-of-frame junctions, or ambiguous translated residues. V3J clonotypes were defined by identical inferred V gene, J gene, and CDR3 amino acid sequence. The percentage overlap between two repertoires was calculated by dividing the number of shared unique clonotypes by the size of the smaller repertoire. Richness of each repertoire was evaluated using RTK rarefaction, the Chao1 estimator, and Recon v2.1 estimates of unobserved clonotypes. OLGA was used to compute generation probabilities for all TCRbeta clonotypes that the gDNA method yielded from a few donors. Imported from immuneACCESS, the table was reduced by TCRdb to in-frame sequences with V and J called. These copies leave out some clones; in studies compared against another copy, an unresolved V gene accounts for under half, and the cause of the remainder is not known. V and J calls plus clone size are reproduced from that table; the DNA served to infer D and trimming. The sample table holds a few hundred thousand clones, of which around 95% were seen once. The leading ten clones occupy 0.085% to 0.11% of the sample.

From cysteine to phenylalanine, the CDR3 is 16 amino acids long. The kept DNA is CDR3 alone, 48 bases in frame from the first base. Reading the germline V gene (reference sequence) gives CDR1 SSHAT and CDR2 FNYEAQ. V is pared back by 1 base and J by 5 bases, with 15 bases lying between the germline termini. CD8 naive samples consisted of CD45RO-negative cells that were positively selected for CCR7, yielding a CD45RA+CCR7+ population without TemRA cells. Healthy HIV-negative adults with no recently reported acute infections or vaccinations were included as donors. Every donor was a Caucasian adult living in Nashville, Tennessee, USA. Blood was collected by leukapheresis, and PBMCs were isolated by Ficoll-Histopaque density gradient centrifugation and then cryopreserved in liquid nitrogen vapor phase. Analytical flow cytometry was used to check the purity and quantity of each magnetically sorted T cell population. Genomic DNA was isolated from each sorted fraction and quantified by UV absorbance on a Nanodrop 2000c.

Note on this clone: Its antigen is not yet known. No much larger clone is present one base from it, and per-base qualities are unavailable.

Recombination connected TRBV7-7 to TRBJ2-1; the D gene lacks a confident call. Input material: naive CD8+ T cells sorted from blood. What the cell subset or site label conveys for this sample: CD45RA+CCR7+. The source of this sequence is a woman aged 30 to 39 in good health. The DNA is TGTGCCAGCAGCTTAGGGCCTCGGATCAGCGACAATGAGCAGTTCTTC. It specifies CASSLGPRISDNEQFF.